This T cell receptor (beta chain) was sequenced for a study of blood T cell repertoires in COVID-19. Study at large: Sites in the United States, Italy and Spain provided acute and convalescent COVID-19 samples.

Per the study methods: Amplification of reference gene primers was used by the study to estimate nucleated cell counts. Sequencing used immunoSEQ multiplex PCR; TCRdb keeps in-frame clones, though not all of them. That table supplies the V and J calls and clone size; D and trimming were determined from the DNA. The table has around 30,000 clones, roughly nine tenths seen once. The clonotype comes from a middle-aged man with active COVID-19. Sequences were obtained from peripheral blood.

The CDR3 protein is CASSPAGAEQFF. The CDR3 nucleotides are TGTGCCAGCAGTCCAGCGGGGGCGGAGCAGTTCTTC. V and J are TRBV12-3 or TRBV12-4 and TRBJ2-1; 8 positions match TRBD2. V dropped 5 bases and J dropped 10; count of bases not matched to a gene: 4. The CDR3 runs 12 residues.